This TCR beta chain emerged from a study of T cells in Graves' hyperthyroidism and ophthalmopathy. Those with hyperthyroidism were 18 to 65 years old, newly diagnosed, and ill for under 2 months. PBMCs were obtained from 10 ml fresh peripheral blood. General observations from the study: A 13 V-J signature model discriminated ophthalmopathy versus stable hyperthyroidism.

The investigators amplified TCR beta CDR3 regions from RNA transcripts. When the TCR CDR3 underwent first-round RT-PCR, the HTBI primer set was used. TCRdb fed the multiplex PCR reads into MiXCR, producing one record per CDR3 protein. The data contain fewer than 200,000 distinct CDR3 sequences, around 15% of them singletons. This clonotype was counted many times. Antigen: not known. What was sequenced was blood. The sequence was collected from a woman in her fifties or sixties with Graves' hyperthyroidism.

In nucleotides, the CDR3 is TGTGCCAGCAGCGGGACTAGCGGGGGTGGAGATACGCAGTATTTT. Protein product: CASSGTSGGGDTQYF. The chain uses TRBV2 and TRBJ2-3, with TRBD2 matching 14 bases. The CDR3 runs to 15 residues. V was clipped by 6 bases and J by 5 bases; unmatched bases: 4. Germline V gene data show CDR1 as SNHLY and CDR2 as FYNNEI.